This record covers a single TCR beta chain. The sample originates from a study of T cell responses to AZD1222 COVID-19 vaccine. Looked up from germline, CDR1 is LNHDA and CDR2 is SQIVND (reference sequence). Trimming removed 9 bases at V and 5 bases at J, with 13 bases between. CDR3 length: 13 amino acids. Here immunoSEQ multiplex PCR was the method, and the copy in TCRdb shows in-frame clones only, minus some. The sample records some 160,000 clones, around 90% being singletons. This TCR derives from an adult in good health. Sequencing used peripheral blood, obtained on day 0 of AZD1222 vaccination. The chain couples TRBV19 to TRBJ1-4; TRBD1 might be the D (6 bases). CDR3 sequence (DNA): TGTGCCAGCCAGGGGTATTCCAATGAAAAACTGTTTTTT. Protein: CASQGYSNEKLFF.